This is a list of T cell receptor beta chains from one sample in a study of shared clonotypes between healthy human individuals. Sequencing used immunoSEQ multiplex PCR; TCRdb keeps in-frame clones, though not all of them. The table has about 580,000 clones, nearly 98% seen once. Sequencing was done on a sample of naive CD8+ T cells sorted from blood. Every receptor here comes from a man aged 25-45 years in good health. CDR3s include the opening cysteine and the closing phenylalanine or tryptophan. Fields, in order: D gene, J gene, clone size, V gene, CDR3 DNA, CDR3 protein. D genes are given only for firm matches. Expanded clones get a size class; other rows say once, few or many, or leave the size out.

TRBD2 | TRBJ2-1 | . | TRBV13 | TGTGCCAGCAGCCCCCTCGGCGGGAGGATTAACAATGAGCAGTTCTTC | CASSPLGGRINNEQFF
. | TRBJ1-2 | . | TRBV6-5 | TGTGCCAGCAGTTTAACCGTGGGTTATGGCTACACCTTC | CASSLTVGYGYTF
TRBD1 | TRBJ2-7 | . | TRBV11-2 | TGTGCCAGCAGCTTAGATGTTTGGCAACCGGGACAGGTAGGCGAGCAGTACTTC | CASSLDVWQPGQVGEQYF
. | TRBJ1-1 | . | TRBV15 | TGTGCCACCAGCAGAGATCCAGGGAGGTTCACTGAAGCTTTCTTT | CATSRDPGRFTEAFF
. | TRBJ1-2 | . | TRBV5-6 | TGTGCCAGCAGCTTGGTTTCTAACCAGGATGGTTTATATGGCTACACCTTC | CASSLVSNQDGLYGYTF
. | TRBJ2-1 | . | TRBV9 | TGTGCCAGCAGCGTAGAGGGCTATGAGCAGTTCTTC | CASSVEGYEQFF
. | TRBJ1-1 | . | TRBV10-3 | TGTGCCACCTTCAGGGGCACTGAAGCTTTCTTT | CATFRGTEAFF
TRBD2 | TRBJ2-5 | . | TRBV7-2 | TGTGCCAGCAGCGCCCGCGGTGGGGGGGAGGTGAGAGAGACCCAGTACTTC | CASSARGGGEVRETQYF
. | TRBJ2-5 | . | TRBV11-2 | TGTGCCAGCAGCTTAGAGACCTTGGCGAGCCAAGAGACCCAGTACTTC | CASSLETLASQETQYF
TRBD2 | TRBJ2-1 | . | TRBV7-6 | TGTGCCAGCAGCAAACTAGCGGGCTTAAATGAGCAGTTCTTC | CASSKLAGLNEQFF
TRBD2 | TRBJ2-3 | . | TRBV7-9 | TGTGCCAGCAGCGGACTAGCGGTTCGCACAGATACGCAGTATTTT | CASSGLAVRTDTQYF
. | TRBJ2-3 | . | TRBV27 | TGTGCCAGCAGTTTATCGGGGTGGGATACGCAGTATTTT | CASSLSGWDTQYF
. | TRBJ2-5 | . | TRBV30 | TGTGCCTGGAGTCTGGCAAGCGTTCGGGAGACCCAGTACTTC | CAWSLASVRETQYF
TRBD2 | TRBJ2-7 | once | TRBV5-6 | TGTGCCAGCAGCTTGGGGTCCAGCGGGGGCTTCTACGAGCAGTACTTC | CASSLGSSGGFYEQYF
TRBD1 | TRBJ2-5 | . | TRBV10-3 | TGTGCCATCAGTGACCCTAGACAGGGATCCGAGACCCAGTACTTC | CAISDPRQGSETQYF
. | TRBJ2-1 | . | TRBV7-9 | TGTGCCAGCAGCTTCTATCAGGGTCCACGTGAGCAGTTCTTC | CASSFYQGPREQFF
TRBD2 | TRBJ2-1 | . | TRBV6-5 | TGTGCCAGCAGCTCGACTAGCGGGTACAATGAGCAGTTCTTC | CASSSTSGYNEQFF
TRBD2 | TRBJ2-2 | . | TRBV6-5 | TGTACCAGCAGCCTTAGCGGGAGCACCGGGGAGCTGTTTTTT | CTSSLSGSTGELFF